This T cell receptor beta chain was documented in a study of radiotherapy plus CTLA-4 blockade in lung cancer. Trimming removed 10 bases from V and 4 bases from J, with 19 bases in between. The CDR3 extends over 14 amino acids. CDR1 and CDR2 (germline): SNHLY, FYNNEI. This table comes from immunoSEQ multiplex PCR, and its TCRdb copy is limited to in-frame clones, with some not included. The repertoire holds about 73,000 clones, with 87% as singletons. J is TRBJ2-5 and V is TRBV2, with D possibly being TRBD1 (6 bases). The sequences come from peripheral blood, collected from a patient treated with radiotherapy plus ipilimumab. This TCR derives from a human donor with non-small cell lung cancer that progressed on radiotherapy plus ipilimumab. CDR3 nucleotide sequence: TGTGCCAAACGATCAATGGTAGGGGGAGAGACCCAGTACTTC. Translation gives CAKRSMVGGETQYF. The full variable domain, its missing parts supplied by reference TRBV2 and TRBJ2-5, is EPEVTQTPSHQVTQMGQEVILRCVPISNHLYFYWYRQILGQKVEFLVSFYNNEISEKSEIFDDQFSVERPDGSNFTLKIRSTKLEDSAMYFCAKRSMVGGETQYFGPGTRLLVL.